This TCR beta chain was recorded in a study of cytomegalovirus exposure and HLA in healthy donors. About the study: HLA-typed donors were the source of about 90 million unique TCRs held in an early data release.

The CDR3 sequence is 15 residues long. V lost 4 bases to trimming and J lost 0 bases, with 12 bases between them. In germline, CDR1 is SGHRS, CDR2 YFSETQ. To note about this clone: Its antigen is not identified.

At collection, donors were nominally healthy, but unrecorded immune exposures were probable. Notes on the study in general: Among the CMV-associated chains, a few were confirmed in vitro as specific for CMV antigens.

In the PCR, 60 Vbeta and 13 Jbeta primers were used. Assay used: immunoSEQ multiplex PCR; TCRdb lists only in-frame clones, some missing. The sample carries roughly 97,000 clones, roughly four fifths recorded once. What was sequenced was PBMCs. This sequence originates from a man aged 40-50 years in good health and CMV-seropositive. The gene calls are TRBV5-1 and TRBJ2-3; D gene uncertain. CDR3 sequence: CASSTSPGSTDTQYF. Here the CDR3 DNA reads TGCGCCAGCAGCACATCCCCGGGTAGCACAGATACGCAGTATTTT.